Listed below are T cell receptor beta chains from one sample, sequenced in a study of blood T cell repertoires in COVID-19. Repertoires were generated with immunoSEQ multiplex PCR, while TCRdb's copy carries only in-frame clones and drops some. The table includes 400,000 to 550,000 clones, roughly 91% detected once. Source material: peripheral blood. The receptors derive from a young woman with acute or convalescent COVID-19. CDR3s leave out the opening cysteine and the closing phenylalanine or tryptophan.

v_call	j_call	cdr3_length	cdr3_aa
TRBV5-1	TRBJ2-7	11	ASSLGQDYEQY
TRBV5-8	TRBJ2-7	9	AGQGSYEQY
TRBV28	TRBJ1-1	14	ASRPHDGGAGTEAF
TRBV5-4	TRBJ2-3	13	ASSLGAFYTDTQY
TRBV7-9	TRBJ2-2	15	ASSAPTGDPNTGELF
TRBV5-1	TRBJ2-4	12	ASRPGTSSNIQY
TRBV19	TRBJ2-6	11	ASSTSGANVLT
TRBV18	TRBJ2-1	13	ASSPQRGALNEQF
TRBV28	TRBJ1-1	12	ASSFQLAGREAF
TRBV4-1	TRBJ1-5	15	ASSPEKGQGGNQPQH
TRBV19	TRBJ1-5	14	ASSIIRGDSNQPQH
TRBV7-2	TRBJ2-1	11	ASSPWDRREQF
TRBV5-6	TRBJ2-1	10	ASSLGSNEQF
TRBV6-5	TRBJ2-1	10	ASGRGTAEPF
TRBV2	TRBJ2-5	11	ASSRVWVETQY
TRBV5-1	TRBJ2-3	14	ASSLDSGGATDTQY
TRBV10-2	TRBJ2-7	13	ASSVGGTSSYEQY
TRBV7-8	TRBJ2-3	18	ASSLPVRATSGGGADTQY
TRBV2	TRBJ2-5	9	ASTVRETQY
TRBV7-2	TRBJ1-1	11	ASSRRVPGEAF